The entry below describes one T cell receptor beta chain. What it recognizes is unknown. No patient had autoimmune disease or received systemic immunosuppression. This sample was included in a study of OX40 agonist ivuxolimab in advanced cancers. At the level of the study: Anti-PD-1, anti-PD-L1 or anti-CTLA-4 therapy given earlier was allowed, and about 38% had some. Study findings and constraints: Relatively little clonal expansion, among the lowest observed, appeared in partial responders at 0.1-3.0 mg/kg. Clonal expansion by week 6 occurred in CD4+ and CD8+ blood T cells (at 0.1 to 3.0 mg/kg).

The CDR3 is 15 amino acids. V was pared by 6 bases and J by 0 bases, with 6 bases of the junction left unmatched. The germline CDR1 and CDR2 sequences are SGHTA and FQGNSA. Produced via immunoSEQ multiplex PCR; TCRdb's table is partial and in-frame only. The repertoire holds 70,000 or so clones, 90% seen once, with more than 0.45% in the top ten. This specimen consisted of CD4+ or CD8+ T cells sorted from blood, obtained in a trial of the OX40 agonist ivuxolimab. This receptor was taken from an adult with an advanced solid tumor such as melanoma, head and neck, liver or kidney cancer. The chain has TRBV7-2 and TRBJ2-7, with TRBD1 matching 9 bases. DNA of the CDR3: TGTGCCAGCAGACGCGACAGGGGGAGCTCCTACGAGCAGTACTTC. Translation gives CASRRDRGSSYEQYF.